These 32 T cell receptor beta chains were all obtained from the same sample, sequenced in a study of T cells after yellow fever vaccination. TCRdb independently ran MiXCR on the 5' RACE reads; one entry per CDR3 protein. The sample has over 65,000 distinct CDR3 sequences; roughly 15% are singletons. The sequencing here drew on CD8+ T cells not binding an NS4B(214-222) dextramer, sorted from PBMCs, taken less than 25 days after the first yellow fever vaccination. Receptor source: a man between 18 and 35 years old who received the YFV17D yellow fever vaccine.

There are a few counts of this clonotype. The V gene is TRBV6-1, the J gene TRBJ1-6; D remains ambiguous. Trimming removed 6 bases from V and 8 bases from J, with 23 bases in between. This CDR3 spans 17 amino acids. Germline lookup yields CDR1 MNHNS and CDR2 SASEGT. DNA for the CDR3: TGTGCCAGCAGGGGCGAATGGGAGGTCCTGGACTATTCACCCCTCCACTTT. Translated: CASRGEWEVLDYSPLHF.

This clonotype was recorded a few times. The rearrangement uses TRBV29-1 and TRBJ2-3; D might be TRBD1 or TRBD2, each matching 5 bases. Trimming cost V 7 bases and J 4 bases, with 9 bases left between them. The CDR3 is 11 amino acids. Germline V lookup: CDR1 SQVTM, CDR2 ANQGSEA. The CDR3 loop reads CSGVGADTQYF. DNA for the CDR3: TGCAGCGGGGTGGGGGCAGATACGCAGTATTTT.

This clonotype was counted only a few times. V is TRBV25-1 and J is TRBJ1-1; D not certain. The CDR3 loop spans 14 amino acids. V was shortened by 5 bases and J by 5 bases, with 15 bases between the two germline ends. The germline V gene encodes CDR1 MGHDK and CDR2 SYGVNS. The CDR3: CASSLDARGTEAFF. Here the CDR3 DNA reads TGTGCCAGCAGTTTGGACGCCCGTGGAACTGAAGCTTTCTTT.

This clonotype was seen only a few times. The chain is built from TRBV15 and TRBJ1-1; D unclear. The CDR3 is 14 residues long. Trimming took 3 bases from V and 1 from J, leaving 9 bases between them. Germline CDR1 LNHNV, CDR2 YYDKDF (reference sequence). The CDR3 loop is CATSSFEGNTEAFF. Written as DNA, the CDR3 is TGTGCCACCAGCAGCTTCGAGGGGAACACTGAAGCTTTCTTT.

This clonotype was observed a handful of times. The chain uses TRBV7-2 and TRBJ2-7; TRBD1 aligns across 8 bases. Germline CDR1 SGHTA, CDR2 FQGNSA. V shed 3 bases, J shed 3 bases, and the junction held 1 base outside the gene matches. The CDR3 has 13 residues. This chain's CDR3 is CASSFGTGYEQYV. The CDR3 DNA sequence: TGTGCCAGCAGCTTCGGGACAGGCTACGAGCAGTACGTC.

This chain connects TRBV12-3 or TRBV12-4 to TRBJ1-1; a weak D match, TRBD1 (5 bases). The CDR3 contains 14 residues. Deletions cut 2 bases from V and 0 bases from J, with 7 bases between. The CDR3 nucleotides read TGTGCCAGCAGTTTAAGGGGAGTGAACACTGAAGCTTTCTTT. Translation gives CASSLRGVNTEAFF.

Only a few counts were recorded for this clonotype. As DNA, the CDR3 is TGTGCCAGCAGTGCCTCTAGCGGGGGCACAGATACGCAGTATTTT. It specifies CASSASSGGTDTQYF. V and J are TRBV27 and TRBJ2-3; 9 nucleotides match TRBD2. CDR3 length: 15 residues. Per the germline V gene, CDR1 is MNHEY and CDR2 is SMNVEV (reference sequence). Germline trimming cut 5 bases from V and 1 base from J; bases unmatched to any gene: 4.

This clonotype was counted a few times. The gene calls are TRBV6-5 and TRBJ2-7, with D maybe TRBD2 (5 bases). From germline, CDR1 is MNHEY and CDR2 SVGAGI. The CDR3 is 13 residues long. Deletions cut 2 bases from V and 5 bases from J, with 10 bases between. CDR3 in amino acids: CASSYVPGNEQYF. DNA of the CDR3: TGTGCCAGCAGTTACGTCCCGGGGAACGAGCAGTACTTC.

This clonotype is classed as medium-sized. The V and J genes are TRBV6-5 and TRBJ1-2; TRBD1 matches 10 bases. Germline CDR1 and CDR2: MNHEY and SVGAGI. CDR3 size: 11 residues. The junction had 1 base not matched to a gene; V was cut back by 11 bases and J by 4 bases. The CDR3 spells CAGTGVYGYTF. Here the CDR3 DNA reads TGTGCCGGGACAGGGGTCTATGGCTACACCTTC.

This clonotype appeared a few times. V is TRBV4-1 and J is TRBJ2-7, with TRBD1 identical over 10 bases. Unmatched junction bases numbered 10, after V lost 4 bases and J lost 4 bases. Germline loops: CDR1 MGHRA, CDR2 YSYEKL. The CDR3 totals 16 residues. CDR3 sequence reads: CASSPVDRGLSYEQYF. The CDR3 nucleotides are TGCGCCAGCAGCCCTGTAGACAGGGGGCTTTCGTACGAGCAGTACTTC.

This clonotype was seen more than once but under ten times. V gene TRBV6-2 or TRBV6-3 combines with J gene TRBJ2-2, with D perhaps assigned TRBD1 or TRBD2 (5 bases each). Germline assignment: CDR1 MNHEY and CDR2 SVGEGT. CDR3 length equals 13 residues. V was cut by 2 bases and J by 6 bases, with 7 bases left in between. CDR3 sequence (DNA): TGTGCCAGCAGTTACGAGGGGCCCGGGGAGCTGTTTTTT. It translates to CASSYEGPGELFF.

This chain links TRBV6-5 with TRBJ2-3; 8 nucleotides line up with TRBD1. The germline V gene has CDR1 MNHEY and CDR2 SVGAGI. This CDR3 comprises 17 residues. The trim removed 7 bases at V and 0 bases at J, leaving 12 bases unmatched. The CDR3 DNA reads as TGTGCCAGCACTTTGCCCGGGACAGGCACTAGCACAGATACGCAGTATTTT. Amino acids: CASTLPGTGTSTDTQYF.

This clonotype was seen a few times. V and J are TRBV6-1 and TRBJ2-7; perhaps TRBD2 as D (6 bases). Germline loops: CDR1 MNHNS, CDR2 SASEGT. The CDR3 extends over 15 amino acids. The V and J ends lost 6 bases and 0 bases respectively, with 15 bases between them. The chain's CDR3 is CASSQEGGYSYEQYF. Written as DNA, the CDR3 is TGTGCCAGCAGCCAGGAGGGCGGATACTCCTACGAGCAGTACTTC.

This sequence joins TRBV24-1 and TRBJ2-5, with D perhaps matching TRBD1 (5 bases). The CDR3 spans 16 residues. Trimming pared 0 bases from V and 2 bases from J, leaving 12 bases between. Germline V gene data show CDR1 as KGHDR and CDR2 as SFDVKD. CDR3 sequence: CATSDLQGSTQETQYF. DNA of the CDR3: TGTGCCACCAGTGATTTGCAGGGTAGCACTCAAGAGACCCAGTACTTC.

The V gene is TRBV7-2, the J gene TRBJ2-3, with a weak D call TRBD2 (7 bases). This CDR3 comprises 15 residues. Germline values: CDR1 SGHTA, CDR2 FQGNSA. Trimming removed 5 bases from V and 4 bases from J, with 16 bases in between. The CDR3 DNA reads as TGTGCCAGCAGCCTAGGGGGGGGGAGCCCAGATACGCAGTATTTT. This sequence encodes CASSLGGGSPDTQYF.

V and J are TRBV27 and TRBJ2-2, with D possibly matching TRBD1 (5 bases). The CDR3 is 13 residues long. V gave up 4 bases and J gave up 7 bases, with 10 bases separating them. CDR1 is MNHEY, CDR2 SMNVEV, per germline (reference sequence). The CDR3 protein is CASSSAGIGELFF. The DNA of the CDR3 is TGTGCCAGCAGTTCGGCAGGGATCGGGGAGCTGTTTTTT.

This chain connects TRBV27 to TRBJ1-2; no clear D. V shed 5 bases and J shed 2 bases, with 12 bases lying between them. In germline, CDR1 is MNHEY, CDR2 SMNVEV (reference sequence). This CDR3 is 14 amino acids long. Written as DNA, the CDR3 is TGTGCCAGCAGTCCCGGGGTGATCAACTATGGCTACACCTTC. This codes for CASSPGVINYGYTF.

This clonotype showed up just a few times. CDR3 DNA sequence: TGCGCCAGCAGCTTGGGGGGGACGATGAACACTGAAGCTTTCTTT. Protein: CASSLGGTMNTEAFF. The genes are TRBV5-1 and TRBJ1-1, with a tentative D call TRBD1 (5 bases). This CDR3 has 15 residues. From germline, CDR1 is SGHRS and CDR2 YFSETQ. Trimming left V 0 bases short and J 0 bases short, with 9 bases between.

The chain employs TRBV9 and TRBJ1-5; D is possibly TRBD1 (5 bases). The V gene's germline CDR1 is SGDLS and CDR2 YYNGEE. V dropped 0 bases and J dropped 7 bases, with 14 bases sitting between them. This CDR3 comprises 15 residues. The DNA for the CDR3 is TGTGCCAGCAGCGTAGATGCAGGGATCGGCCAGCCCCAGCATTTT. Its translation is CASSVDAGIGQPQHF.

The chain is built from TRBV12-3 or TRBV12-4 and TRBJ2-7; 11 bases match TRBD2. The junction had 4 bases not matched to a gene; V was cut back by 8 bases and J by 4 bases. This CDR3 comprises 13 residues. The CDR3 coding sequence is TGTGCCAGCGGACTAGCGGGTAGTTACGAGCAGTACTTC. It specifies CASGLAGSYEQYF.

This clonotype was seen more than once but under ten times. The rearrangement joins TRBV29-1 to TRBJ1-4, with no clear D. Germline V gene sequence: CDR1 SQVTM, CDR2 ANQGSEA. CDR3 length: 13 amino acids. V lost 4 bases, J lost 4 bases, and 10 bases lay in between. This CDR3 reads CSVVWPNNEKLFF. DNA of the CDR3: TGCAGCGTTGTCTGGCCAAATAATGAAAAACTGTTTTTT.

DNA for the CDR3: TGTGCCAGCAGCTTACAGGGTGCCAACAATGAGCAGTTCTTC. Protein product: CASSLQGANNEQFF. This sequence joins TRBV7-3 and TRBJ2-1; possible D gene TRBD1, 5 bases. CDR3 length: 14 amino acids. Trimming shortened V by 2 bases and J by 5 bases, and 10 bases separated the two germline ends. The V gene's germline CDR1 is SGHTA and CDR2 FQGTGA.

The CDR3 bases are TGCGCCAGCAGCCAATTGGGGAAACCTAATGAAAAACTGTTTTTT. Translating gives CASSQLGKPNEKLFF. The V and J genes are TRBV4-3 and TRBJ1-4; D gene ambiguous. This CDR3 comprises 15 residues. The germline V and J ends were trimmed by 2 bases and 3 bases, with 10 bases remaining between them. Germline V gives CDR1 LGHNA, CDR2 YSLEER.

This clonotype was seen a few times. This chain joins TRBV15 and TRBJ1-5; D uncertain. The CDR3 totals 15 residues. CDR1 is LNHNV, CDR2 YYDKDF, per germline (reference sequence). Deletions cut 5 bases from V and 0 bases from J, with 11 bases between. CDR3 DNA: TGTGCCACCAGCGGTAGACAACTTAGCAATCAGCCCCAGCATTTT. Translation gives CATSGRQLSNQPQHF.

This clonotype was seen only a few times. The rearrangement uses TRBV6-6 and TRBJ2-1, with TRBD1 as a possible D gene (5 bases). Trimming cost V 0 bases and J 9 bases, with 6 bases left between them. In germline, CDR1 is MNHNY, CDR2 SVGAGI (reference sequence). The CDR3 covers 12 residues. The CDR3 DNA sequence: TGTGCCAGCAGTTACTCAGGGGCTGAGCAGTTCTTC. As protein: CASSYSGAEQFF.

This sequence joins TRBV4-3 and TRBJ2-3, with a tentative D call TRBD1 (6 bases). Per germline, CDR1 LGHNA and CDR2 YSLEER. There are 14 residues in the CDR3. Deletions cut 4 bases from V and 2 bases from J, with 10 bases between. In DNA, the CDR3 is TGCGCCAGCAGCCCCTTGGGGGCCACAGATACGCAGTATTTT. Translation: CASSPLGATDTQYF.

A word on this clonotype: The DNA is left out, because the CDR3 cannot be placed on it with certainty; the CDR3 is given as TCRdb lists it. CDR3 protein: CASSFLAGRRTDTQYF. J is TRBJ2-3 and V is TRBV27; whether TRBD2, the table's D call, matches the DNA was not checked. Germline CDR1 MNHEY, CDR2 SMNVEV (reference sequence). Termini included, the CDR3 measures 16 amino acids.

The CDR3 sequence: CASSQGKAYEQYF. The CDR3 nucleotides read TGCGCCAGCAGCCAAGGAAAGGCCTACGAGCAGTACTTC. The chain links TRBV4-1 to TRBJ2-7, with D unclear. The CDR3 has 13 amino acids. V was shortened by 1 base and J by 2 bases, with 6 bases between the two germline ends. Looked up from germline, CDR1 is MGHRA and CDR2 is YSYEKL.

CDR3: CASASGYRSYNEQFF. The CDR3 nucleotides are TGCGCCAGCGCTAGCGGCTATCGCTCCTACAATGAGCAGTTCTTC. The chain is built from TRBV10-2 and TRBJ2-1; the match to TRBD2 covers 7 bases. Germline CDR1 is WSHSY and CDR2 is SAAADI. The junction had 7 bases not matched to a gene; V was cut back by 8 bases and J by 0 bases. The CDR3 totals 15 residues.

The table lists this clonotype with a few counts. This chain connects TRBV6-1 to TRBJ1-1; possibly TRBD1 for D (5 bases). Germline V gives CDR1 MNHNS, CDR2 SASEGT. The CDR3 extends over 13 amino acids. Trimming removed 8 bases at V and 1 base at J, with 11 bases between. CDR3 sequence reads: CASGAGTNTEAFF. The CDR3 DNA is TGTGCCAGCGGGGCGGGTACGAACACTGAAGCTTTCTTT.

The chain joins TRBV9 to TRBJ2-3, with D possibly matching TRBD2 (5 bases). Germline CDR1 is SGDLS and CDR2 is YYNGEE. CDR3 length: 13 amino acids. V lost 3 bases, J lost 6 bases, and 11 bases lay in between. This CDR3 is CASSADPGDTQYF. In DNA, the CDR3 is TGTGCCAGCAGCGCCGATCCGGGGGATACGCAGTATTTT.

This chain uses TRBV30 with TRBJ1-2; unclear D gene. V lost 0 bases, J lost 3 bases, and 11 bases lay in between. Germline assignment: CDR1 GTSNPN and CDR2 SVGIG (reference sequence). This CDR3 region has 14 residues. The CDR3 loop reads CAWSVGRSDYGYTF. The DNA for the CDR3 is TGTGCCTGGAGTGTCGGCAGATCAGACTATGGCTACACCTTC.